The entry below gives a single T cell receptor beta chain sequence along with its context. Its matching antigen is unknown. J gave up 5 bases and V 6 bases, and 4 bases lay outside the gene matches. The CDR3 totals 13 residues. Germline lookup yields CDR1 MNHEY and CDR2 SMNVEV (reference sequence). This sample stems from a study of cytomegalovirus exposure and HLA in healthy donors. The study's findings and limits: Donor immune exposure was known only as CMV serostatus. Later on, an analysis found that several of the most significant clusters appeared to be linked to common viral pathogens, which included parvovirus B19. An analysis that was carried out later associated 17,000 or so TCR beta sequences with HLA alleles at 0.05 false discovery rate.

Vbeta (60) and Jbeta (13) primers were used in the PCR. Measured with immunoSEQ multiplex PCR; TCRdb has only the in-frame clones, and not every one. The profile covers approximately 110,000 clones, with over 70% appearing a single time and 3.5% to 5% taken by the ten largest. The chain combines TRBV27 with TRBJ1-5; TRBD1 matches 7 bases. Material for sequencing was PBMCs. The sequence was obtained from a woman aged 40 to 50 in good health and CMV-seropositive. The CDR3 DNA sequence: TGTGCCAGCAGCCCCGACAGGGATCAGCCCCAGCATTTT. Amino acids: CASSPDRDQPQHF.